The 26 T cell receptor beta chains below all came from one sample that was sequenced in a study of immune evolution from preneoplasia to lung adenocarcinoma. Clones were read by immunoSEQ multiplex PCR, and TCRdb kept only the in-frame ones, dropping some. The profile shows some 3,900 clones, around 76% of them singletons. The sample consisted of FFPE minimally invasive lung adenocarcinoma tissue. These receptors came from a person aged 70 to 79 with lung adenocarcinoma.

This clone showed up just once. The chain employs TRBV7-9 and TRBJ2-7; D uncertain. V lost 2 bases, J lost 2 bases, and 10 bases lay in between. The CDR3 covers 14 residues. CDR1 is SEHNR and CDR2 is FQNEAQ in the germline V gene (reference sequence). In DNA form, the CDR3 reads TGTGCCAGCAGCTTAACCAGAGTACCCTACGAGCAGTACTTC. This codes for CASSLTRVPYEQYF.

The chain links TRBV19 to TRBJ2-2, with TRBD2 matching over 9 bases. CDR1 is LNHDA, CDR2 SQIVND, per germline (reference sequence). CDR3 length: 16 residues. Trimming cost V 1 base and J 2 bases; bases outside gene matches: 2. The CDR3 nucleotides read TGTGCCAGTAGTATAGGACTAGCGGTAAACACCGGGGAGCTGTTTTTT. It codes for CASSIGLAVNTGELFF.

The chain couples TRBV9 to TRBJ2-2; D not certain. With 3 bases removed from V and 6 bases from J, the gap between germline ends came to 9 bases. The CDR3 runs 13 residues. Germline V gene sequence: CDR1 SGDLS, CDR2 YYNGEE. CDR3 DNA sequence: TGTGCCAGCAGCGAGCCCCCCCCCGGGGAGCTGTTTTTT. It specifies CASSEPPPGELFF.

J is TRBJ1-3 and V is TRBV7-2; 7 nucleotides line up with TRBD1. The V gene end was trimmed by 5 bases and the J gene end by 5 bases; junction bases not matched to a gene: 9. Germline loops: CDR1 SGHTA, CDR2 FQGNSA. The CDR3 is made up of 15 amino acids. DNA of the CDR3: TGTGCCAGCAGCCTTACAGGGGTTTTGAGAAACACCATATATTTT. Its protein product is CASSLTGVLRNTIYF. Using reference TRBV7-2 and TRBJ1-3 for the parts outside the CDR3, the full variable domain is GAGVSQSPSNKVTEKGKDVELRCDPISGHTALYWYRQSLGQGLEFLIYFQGNSAPDKSGLPSDRFSAERTGGSVSTLTIQRTQQEDSAVYLCASSLTGVLRNTIYFGEGSWLTVV.

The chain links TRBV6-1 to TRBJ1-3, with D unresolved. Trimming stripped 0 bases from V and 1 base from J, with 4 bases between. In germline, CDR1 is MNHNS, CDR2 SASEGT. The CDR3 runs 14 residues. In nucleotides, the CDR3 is TGTGCCAGCAGTGAAGCTACGTCTGGAAACACCATATATTTT. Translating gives CASSEATSGNTIYF.

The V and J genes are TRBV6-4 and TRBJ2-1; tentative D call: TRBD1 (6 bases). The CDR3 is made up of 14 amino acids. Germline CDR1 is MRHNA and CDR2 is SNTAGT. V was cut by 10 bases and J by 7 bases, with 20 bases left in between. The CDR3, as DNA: TGTGCCACCAGGGACACCCTTAAAGGGAATGAGCAGTTCTTC. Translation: CATRDTLKGNEQFF.

The CDR3 here is CAWSVGTGDGYTF. The CDR3 nucleotides read TGTGCCTGGAGTGTAGGGACAGGGGACGGCTACACCTTC. The chain is built from TRBV30 and TRBJ1-2; TRBD1 aligns across 10 bases. With 0 bases clipped from V and 8 bases from J, the junction kept 3 bases outside the gene matches. Germline CDR1 GTSNPN, CDR2 SVGIG (reference sequence). The CDR3 has 13 residues.

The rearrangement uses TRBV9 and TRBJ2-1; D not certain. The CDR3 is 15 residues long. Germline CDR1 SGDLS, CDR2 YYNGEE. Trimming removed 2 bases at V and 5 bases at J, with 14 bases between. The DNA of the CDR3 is TGTGCCAGCAGCGTTACTACGACAAATAACAATGAGCAGTTCTTC. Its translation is CASSVTTTNNNEQFF. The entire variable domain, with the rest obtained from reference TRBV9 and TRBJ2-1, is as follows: DSGVTQTPKHLITATGQRVTLRCSPRSGDLSVYWYQQSLDQGLQFLIQYYNGEERAKGNILERFSAQQFPDLHSELNLSSLELGDSALYFCASSVTTTNNNEQFFGPGTRLTVL.

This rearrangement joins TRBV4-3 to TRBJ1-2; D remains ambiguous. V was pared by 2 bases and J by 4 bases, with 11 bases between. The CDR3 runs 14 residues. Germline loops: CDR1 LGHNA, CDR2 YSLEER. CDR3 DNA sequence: TGCGCCAGCAGCCAACAACAGAGCAGCTATGGCTACACCTTC. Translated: CASSQQQSSYGYTF.

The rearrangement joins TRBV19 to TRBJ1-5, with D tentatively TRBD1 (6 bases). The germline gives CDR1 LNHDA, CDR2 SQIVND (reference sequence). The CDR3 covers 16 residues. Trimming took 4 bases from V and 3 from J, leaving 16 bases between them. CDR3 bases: TGTGCCAGTAGTAGCAGGGGTTTGGGGGCCAATCAGCCCCAGCATTTT. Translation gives CASSSRGLGANQPQHF.

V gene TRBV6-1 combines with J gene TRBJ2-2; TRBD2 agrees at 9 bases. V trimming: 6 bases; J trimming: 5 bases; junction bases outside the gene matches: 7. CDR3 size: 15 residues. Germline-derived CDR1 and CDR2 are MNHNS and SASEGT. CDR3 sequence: CASRQLAGETGELFF. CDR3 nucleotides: TGTGCCAGCAGACAATTAGCGGGAGAGACCGGGGAGCTGTTTTTT.

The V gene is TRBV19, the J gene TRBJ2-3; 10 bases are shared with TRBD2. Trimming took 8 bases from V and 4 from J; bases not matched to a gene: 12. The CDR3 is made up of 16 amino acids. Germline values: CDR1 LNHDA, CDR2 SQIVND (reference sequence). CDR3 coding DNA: TGTGCCAGTGGCGTGAGCGGGGGGGCCAGCGCAGATACGCAGTATTTT. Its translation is CASGVSGGASADTQYF. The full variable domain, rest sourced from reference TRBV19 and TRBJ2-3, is DGGITQSPKYLFRKEGQNVTLSCEQNLNHDAMYWYRQDPGQGLRLIYYSQIVNDFQKGDIAEGYSVSREKKESFPLTVTSAQKNPTAFYLCASGVSGGASADTQYFGPGTRLTVL.

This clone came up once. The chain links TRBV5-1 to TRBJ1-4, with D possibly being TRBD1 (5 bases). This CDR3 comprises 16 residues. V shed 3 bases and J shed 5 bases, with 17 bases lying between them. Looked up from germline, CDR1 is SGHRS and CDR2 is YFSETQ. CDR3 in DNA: TGCGCCAGCAGCTCACGCAAAACGGGGGGGAATGAAAAACTGTTTTTT. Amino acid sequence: CASSSRKTGGNEKLFF.

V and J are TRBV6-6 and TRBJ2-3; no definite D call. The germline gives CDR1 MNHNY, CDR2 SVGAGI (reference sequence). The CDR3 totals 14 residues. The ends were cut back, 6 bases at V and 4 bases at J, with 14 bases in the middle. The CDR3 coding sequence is TGTGCCAGCAGCCCCTATTTAGCCGCAGATACGCAGTATTTT. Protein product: CASSPYLAADTQYF.

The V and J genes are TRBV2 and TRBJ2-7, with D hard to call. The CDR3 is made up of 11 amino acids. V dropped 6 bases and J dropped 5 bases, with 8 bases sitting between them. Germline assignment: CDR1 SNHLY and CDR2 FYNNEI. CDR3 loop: CASSSFDEQYF. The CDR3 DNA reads TGTGCCAGCAGCAGTTTCGACGAGCAGTACTTC.

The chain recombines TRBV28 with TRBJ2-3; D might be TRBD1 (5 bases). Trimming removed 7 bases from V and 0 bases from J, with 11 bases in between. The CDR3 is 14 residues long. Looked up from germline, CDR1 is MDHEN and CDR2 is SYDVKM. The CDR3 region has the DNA TGTGCCAGCAAGGGGTCAGGGAGCACAGATACGCAGTATTTT. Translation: CASKGSGSTDTQYF.

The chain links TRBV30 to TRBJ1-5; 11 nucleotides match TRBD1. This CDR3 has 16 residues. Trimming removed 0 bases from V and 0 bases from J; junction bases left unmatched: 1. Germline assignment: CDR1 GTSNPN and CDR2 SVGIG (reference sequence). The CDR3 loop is CAWSVGTGGSNQPQHF. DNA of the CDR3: TGTGCCTGGAGTGTAGGGACAGGGGGTAGCAATCAGCCCCAGCATTTT. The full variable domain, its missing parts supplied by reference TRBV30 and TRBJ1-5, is SQTIHQWPATLVQPVGSPLSLECTVEGTSNPNLYWYRQAAGRGLQLLFYSVGIGQISSEVPQNLSASRPQDRQFILSSKKLLLSDSGFYLCAWSVGTGGSNQPQHFGDGTRLSIL.

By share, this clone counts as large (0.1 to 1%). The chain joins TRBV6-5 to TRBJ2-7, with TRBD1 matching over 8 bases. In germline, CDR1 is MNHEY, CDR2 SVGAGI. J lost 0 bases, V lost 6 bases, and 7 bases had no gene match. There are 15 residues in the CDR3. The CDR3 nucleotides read TGTGCCAGCAGGCAGGGACAGGCGCCCTCCTACGAGCAGTACTTC. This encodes CASRQGQAPSYEQYF.

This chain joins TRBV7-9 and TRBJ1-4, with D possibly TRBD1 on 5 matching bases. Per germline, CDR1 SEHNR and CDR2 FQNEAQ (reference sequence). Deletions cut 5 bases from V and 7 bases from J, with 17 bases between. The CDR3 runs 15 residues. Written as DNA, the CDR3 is TGTGCCAGCAGCCACGCCGGGACTGTAGGTGAAAAACTGTTTTTT. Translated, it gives CASSHAGTVGEKLFF.

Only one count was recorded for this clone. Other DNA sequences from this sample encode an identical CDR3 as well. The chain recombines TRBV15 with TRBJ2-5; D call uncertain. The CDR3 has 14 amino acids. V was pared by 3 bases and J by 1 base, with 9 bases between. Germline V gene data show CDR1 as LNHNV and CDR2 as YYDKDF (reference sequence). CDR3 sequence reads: CATSSRQVQETQYF. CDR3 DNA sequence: TGTGCCACCAGCAGCCGCCAGGTCCAAGAGACCCAGTACTTC.

The CDR3 here is CASSQDSVGVGTDTQYF. DNA of the CDR3: TGTGCCAGCAGCCAAGATTCCGTGGGGGTCGGCACAGATACGCAGTATTTT. This chain links TRBV14 with TRBJ2-3, with D tentatively TRBD1 or TRBD2 (5 bases each). The CDR3 is made up of 17 amino acids. V was shortened by 0 bases and J by 1 base, with 14 bases between the two germline ends. Germline CDR1 reads SGHDN; CDR2 reads FVKESK.

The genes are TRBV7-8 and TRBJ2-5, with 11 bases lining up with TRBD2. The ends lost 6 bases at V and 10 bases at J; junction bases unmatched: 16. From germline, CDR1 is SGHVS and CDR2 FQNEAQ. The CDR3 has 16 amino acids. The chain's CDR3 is CASRATGVTSGGLQYF. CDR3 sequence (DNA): TGTGCCAGCAGAGCGACAGGGGTAACTAGCGGGGGCCTCCAGTACTTC. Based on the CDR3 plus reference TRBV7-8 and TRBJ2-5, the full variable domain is GAGVSQSPRYKVAKRGQDVALRCDPISGHVSLFWYQQALGQGPEFLTYFQNEAQLDKSGLPSDRFFAERPEGSVSTLKIQRTQQEDSAVYLCASRATGVTSGGLQYFGPGTRLLVL.

Written as DNA, the CDR3 is TGTGCCAGCAGTAAGACGGGAGGGTACGAGCAGTACTTC. This translates into CASSKTGGYEQYF. V usage is TRBV27 and J usage is TRBJ2-7, with 8 nucleotides matching TRBD2. Germline V gene data show CDR1 as MNHEY and CDR2 as SMNVEV (reference sequence). The CDR3 consists of 13 residues. Losses at the gene ends were 5 bases for V and 4 bases for J; bases not matched to a gene: 4.

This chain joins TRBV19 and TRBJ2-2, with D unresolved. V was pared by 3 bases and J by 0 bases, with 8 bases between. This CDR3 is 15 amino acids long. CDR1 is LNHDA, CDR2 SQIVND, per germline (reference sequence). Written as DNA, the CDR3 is TGTGCCAGTAGTATTTATGTTACGAACACCGGGGAGCTGTTTTTT. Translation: CASSIYVTNTGELFF.

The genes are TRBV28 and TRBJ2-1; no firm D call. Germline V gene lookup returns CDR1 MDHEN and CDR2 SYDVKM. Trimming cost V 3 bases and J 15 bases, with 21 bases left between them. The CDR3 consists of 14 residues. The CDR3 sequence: CASSLYQAAAEGFF. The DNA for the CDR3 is TGTGCCAGCAGTTTGTATCAGGCTGCGGCAGAAGGGTTCTTC.

This CDR3 reads CASSLAELRAATGELFF. The CDR3 DNA sequence: TGTGCCAGCAGCTTAGCGGAACTCCGGGCCGCCACCGGGGAGCTGTTTTTT. The J gene is TRBJ2-2, the V gene TRBV11-2; D gene unclear. CDR3 length: 17 amino acids. The V gene's germline CDR1 is SGHAT and CDR2 FQNNGV. The germline V and J ends were trimmed by 1 base and 4 bases, with 16 bases remaining between them.